This entry features one T cell receptor beta chain sequence. This specimen belongs to a study of cytomegalovirus exposure and HLA in healthy donors. Study at large: A previous analysis identified 100 million or so unique TCR beta sequences derived from 180 million or so T cells.

The PCR had 60 Vbeta and 13 Jbeta primers. The data were produced by immunoSEQ multiplex PCR, yet TCRdb's version contains in-frame clones alone and is incomplete. Among some 170,000 clones, about 82% were seen once, and the ten largest hold roughly 7.5%. This CDR3 comprises 16 residues. V was shortened by 4 bases and J by 2 bases, with 16 bases between the two germline ends. Germline CDR1 is MGHRA and CDR2 is YSYEKL. The sequencing sample was made of PBMCs. The sequence derives from a woman aged 25 to 39 in good health and CMV-seropositive. This chain connects TRBV4-1 to TRBJ2-3; possible D gene TRBD2, 5 bases. The DNA for the CDR3 is TGCGCCAGCAGCCCGGAAGGAGGTTTGCCCACAGATACGCAGTATTTT. It specifies CASSPEGGLPTDTQYF.